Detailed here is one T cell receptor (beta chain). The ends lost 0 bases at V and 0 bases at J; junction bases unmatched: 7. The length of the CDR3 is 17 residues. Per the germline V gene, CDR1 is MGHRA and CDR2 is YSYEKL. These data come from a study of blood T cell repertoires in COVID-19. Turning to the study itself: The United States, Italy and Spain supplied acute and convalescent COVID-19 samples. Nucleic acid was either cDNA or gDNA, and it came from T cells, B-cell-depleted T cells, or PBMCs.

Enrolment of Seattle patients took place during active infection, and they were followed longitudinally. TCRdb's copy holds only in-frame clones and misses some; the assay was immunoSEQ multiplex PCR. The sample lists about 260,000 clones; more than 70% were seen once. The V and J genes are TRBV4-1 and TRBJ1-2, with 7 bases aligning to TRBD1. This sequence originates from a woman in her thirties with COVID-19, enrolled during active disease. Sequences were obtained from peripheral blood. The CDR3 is CASSQEGAGTANYGYTF. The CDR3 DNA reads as TGCGCCAGCAGCCAAGAGGGGGCCGGGACAGCTAACTATGGCTACACCTTC.